Each of the 29 T cell receptor beta chains below was sequenced from the same sample in a study of OX40 agonist ivuxolimab in advanced cancers. Method: immunoSEQ multiplex PCR; TCRdb's copy keeps in-frame clones and lacks some. The repertoire has around 50,000 clones, around nine tenths of them found once; the top ten carry over 0.5%. The sequences come from CD4+ or CD8+ T cells sorted from blood, collected in a trial of the OX40 agonist ivuxolimab. The receptors here all came from an adult with an advanced solid tumor such as melanoma, head and neck, liver or kidney cancer.

The chain combines TRBV6-6 with TRBJ2-2; D remains unclear. The CDR3 has 13 amino acids. Germline loops: CDR1 MNHNY, CDR2 SVGAGI (reference sequence). V lost 3 bases, J lost 0 bases, and 2 bases lay in between. CDR3 coding DNA: TGTGCCAGCAGTTATACGAACACCGGGGAGCTGTTTTTT. This translates into CASSYTNTGELFF.

The V gene is TRBV5-1, the J gene TRBJ2-7, with a tentative D call TRBD1 (7 bases). Per germline, CDR1 SGHRS and CDR2 YFSETQ. This CDR3 is 13 amino acids long. The germline V and J ends were trimmed by 6 bases and 5 bases, with 15 bases remaining between them. The CDR3 protein is CASKNSGGHEQYF. CDR3 nucleotide sequence: TGCGCCAGCAAGAACTCAGGGGGGCACGAGCAGTACTTC.

The chain joins TRBV16 to TRBJ1-4, with TRBD1 as a possible D gene (6 bases). Germline CDR1 is KGHSY and CDR2 is FQNENV. V lost 1 base and J lost 5, with 11 bases in between. The CDR3 runs 15 residues. The CDR3 region has the DNA TGTGCCAGCAGCCAATTTGGGGGGACAAATGAAAAACTGTTTTTT. Translating gives CASSQFGGTNEKLFF.

The gene calls are TRBV13 and TRBJ2-1, with a weak D call TRBD2 (6 bases). V lost 4 bases to trimming and J lost 4 bases, with 17 bases between them. Germline V CDR1 and CDR2: PRHDT, FYEKMQ (reference sequence). The CDR3 extends over 16 amino acids. The CDR3 DNA reads TGTGCCAGCAGCTCCCGACCGGGACTCCAATACAATGAGCAGTTCTTC. It translates to CASSSRPGLQYNEQFF. Full variable domain (remainder filled in from reference TRBV13 and TRBJ2-1): AAGVIQSPRHLIKEKRETATLKCYPIPRHDTVYWYQQGPGQDPQFLISFYEKMQSDKGSIPDRFSAQQFSDYHSELNMSSLELGDSALYFCASSSRPGLQYNEQFFGPGTRLTVL.

The rearrangement joins TRBV7-3 to TRBJ2-2, with 9 positions matching TRBD2. This CDR3 comprises 17 residues. The germline gives CDR1 SGHTA, CDR2 FQGTGA. J gave up 3 bases and V 1 base, and 6 bases lay outside the gene matches. The CDR3 spells CASSLSLAGLYTGELFF. CDR3 DNA sequence: TGTGCCAGCAGCTTAAGTCTAGCGGGATTGTACACCGGGGAGCTGTTTTTT.

The chain joins TRBV5-4 to TRBJ2-5; 8 nucleotides match TRBD2. The CDR3 consists of 14 residues. From germline, CDR1 is SGHNT and CDR2 YYREEE (reference sequence). The V and J ends lost 0 bases and 7 bases, in that order; junction bases with no gene match: 5. CDR3 amino acids: CASSLEGRGVTQYF. The CDR3 nucleotides read TGTGCCAGCAGCTTGGAAGGGCGGGGGGTGACCCAGTACTTC.

The J gene is TRBJ2-5, the V gene TRBV5-4; TRBD2 is a possible D gene (6 bases). Matching the DNA end better, TRBJ2-7 makes the J call doubtful. This CDR3 is built from 15 residues. Germline-derived CDR1 and CDR2 are SGHNT and YYREEE (reference sequence). The CDR3 spells CASSLGLASSYEQYF. The CDR3 region has the DNA TGTGCCAGCAGCTTGGGCCTAGCGAGCTCCTACGAGCAGTACTTC.

The rearrangement joins TRBV28 to TRBJ2-1; D gene ambiguous. CDR3 length: 16 amino acids. Trimming shortened V by 5 bases and J by 0 bases, and 14 bases separated the two germline ends. The germline V gene encodes CDR1 MDHEN and CDR2 SYDVKM. CDR3 in DNA: TGTGCCAGCAGTCCGCAGAGGTCTATCTCCTACAATGAGCAGTTCTTC. Translation: CASSPQRSISYNEQFF.

The V and J genes are TRBV27 and TRBJ2-7; a weak D match, TRBD2 (5 bases). This CDR3 spans 15 amino acids. V was trimmed by 2 bases and J by 7 bases, leaving 18 bases between them. Per the germline V gene, CDR1 is MNHEY and CDR2 is SMNVEV (reference sequence). The CDR3, as DNA: TGTGCCAGCAGTTTACGTGGGAGCAAGTCGCAAGAGCAGTACTTC. Amino acid sequence: CASSLRGSKSQEQYF.

The rearrangement joins TRBV30 to TRBJ1-1; TRBD1 aligns across 9 bases. Germline assignment: CDR1 GTSNPN and CDR2 SVGIG (reference sequence). This CDR3 has 14 residues. V shed 3 bases, J shed 4 bases, and the junction held 6 bases outside the gene matches. This chain's CDR3 is CAWRSPGQGTEAFF. The CDR3, as DNA: TGTGCCTGGAGGAGCCCGGGACAGGGCACTGAAGCTTTCTTT.

V is TRBV5-1 and J is TRBJ2-5, with D possibly matching TRBD1 (6 bases). This CDR3 has 16 amino acids. The V gene lost 5 bases and the J gene lost 5 bases, with 22 bases spanning the gap. Germline CDR1 reads SGHRS; CDR2 reads YFSETQ. DNA of the CDR3: TGCGCCAGCAGTCCCGGGTCCAGGGGCCGTCAGGAGACCCAGTACTTC. Its protein is CASSPGSRGRQETQYF.

The chain is built from TRBV10-2 and TRBJ2-3, with a weak D call TRBD2 (6 bases). Trimming cost V 0 bases and J 4 bases, with 14 bases left between them. Germline values: CDR1 WSHSY, CDR2 SAAADI. This CDR3 region has 16 residues. CDR3 nucleotides: TGCGCCAGCAGTGAGTCGGGGGGTCTGAGTGCAGATACGCAGTATTTT. Its translation: CASSESGGLSADTQYF.

The chain combines TRBV5-4 with TRBJ2-1; D is unclear. Germline V gene data show CDR1 as SGHNT and CDR2 as YYREEE (reference sequence). V shed 4 bases and J shed 9 bases, with 11 bases lying between them. The CDR3 has 12 amino acids. CDR3 protein: CASSLGISEQFF. The CDR3 bases are TGTGCCAGCAGCCTAGGGATTTCTGAGCAGTTCTTC.

V gene TRBV9 combines with J gene TRBJ2-7, with 9 bases lining up with TRBD1. The germline V gene has CDR1 SGDLS and CDR2 YYNGEE. V lost 0 bases, J lost 4 bases, and 8 bases stayed unmatched. The CDR3 loop spans 16 amino acids. CDR3 sequence reads: CASSVEAGTGFYEQYF. The CDR3 nucleotides read TGTGCCAGCAGCGTAGAAGCCGGGACAGGGTTTTACGAGCAGTACTTC.

The V and J genes are TRBV11-2 and TRBJ1-1; 7 bases are a match to TRBD1. This CDR3 has 14 amino acids. Unmatched junction bases numbered 2, after V lost 0 bases and J lost 4 bases. In germline, CDR1 is SGHAT, CDR2 FQNNGV. The chain's CDR3 is CASSLEGGGTEAFF. The CDR3, as DNA: TGTGCCAGCAGCTTAGAAGGGGGCGGCACTGAAGCTTTCTTT.

The chain uses TRBV27 and TRBJ2-1; TRBD1 matches 7 bases. This CDR3 is 15 amino acids long. Germline lookup yields CDR1 MNHEY and CDR2 SMNVEV (reference sequence). V lost 6 bases and J lost 3; bases outside the gene matches: 8. The CDR3 region is CASRPRQGGYNEQFF. CDR3 nucleotide sequence: TGTGCCAGCAGACCGCGACAGGGTGGCTACAATGAGCAGTTCTTC.

The CDR3 DNA follows: TGTGCCAGCAGCTTTAAGGGAAGCACTGAAGCTTTCTTT. This codes for CASSFKGSTEAFF. The rearrangement joins TRBV5-5 to TRBJ1-1, with D unclear. The CDR3 spans 13 residues. V was trimmed by 2 bases and J by 4 bases, leaving 9 bases between them. Germline CDR1 is SGHKS and CDR2 is YYEKEE (reference sequence).

The rearrangement joins TRBV2 to TRBJ2-1; D remains unclear. V lost 8 bases to trimming and J lost 7 bases, with 12 bases between them. The CDR3 is 12 amino acids. CDR1 SNHLY and CDR2 FYNNEI come from the germline V gene. CDR3 DNA: TGTGCCAGCCTAGGGTGGGGAAATGAGCAGTTCTTC. Amino acid sequence: CASLGWGNEQFF.

The chain couples TRBV18 to TRBJ2-6; D gene unclear. The V and J ends lost 3 bases and 2 bases respectively, with 5 bases between them. The germline CDR1 and CDR2 sequences are KGHSH and LQKENI. The CDR3 covers 14 residues. The CDR3 sequence is CASSPAPGANVLTF. In nucleotides, the CDR3 is TGTGCCAGCTCACCCGCCCCTGGGGCCAACGTCCTGACTTTC.

The V and J genes are TRBV19 and TRBJ2-7; D may correspond to TRBD1 or TRBD2 (6 bases each). Trimming pared 2 bases from V and 6 bases from J, leaving 17 bases between. Germline CDR1 LNHDA, CDR2 SQIVND (reference sequence). The CDR3 sequence is 15 residues long. CDR3 sequence: CASSINGGSPSEQYF. The CDR3 DNA sequence: TGTGCCAGTAGTATAAACGGGGGCTCCCCCAGCGAGCAGTACTTC.

The chain has TRBV4-1 and TRBJ2-1; 9 bases match TRBD2. The CDR3 sequence is 16 residues long. V trimming: 7 bases; J trimming: 6 bases; junction bases outside the gene matches: 13. Germline lookup yields CDR1 MGHRA and CDR2 YSYEKL. The CDR3 sequence: CASNRDTLAGSNEQFF. CDR3 sequence (DNA): TGCGCCAGCAATCGAGATACACTAGCGGGTAGCAATGAGCAGTTCTTC.

The chain couples TRBV11-2 to TRBJ2-5; TRBD2 matches at 8 bases. Germline CDR1 is SGHAT and CDR2 is FQNNGV. Trimming cost V 5 bases and J 4 bases; bases outside gene matches: 9. The CDR3 spans 15 residues. The CDR3 region has the DNA TGTGCCAGCAGCCCAGGCGGGGGGCTTGGAGAGACCCAGTACTTC. Protein sequence: CASSPGGGLGETQYF.

The chain is built from TRBV5-1 and TRBJ2-4; 10 bases agree with TRBD1. The CDR3 contains 16 residues. The junction had 12 bases not matched to a gene; V was cut back by 0 bases and J by 12 bases. Germline V lookup: CDR1 SGHRS, CDR2 YFSETQ. The CDR3 nucleotides are TGCGCCAGCAGCTTGGTAGGGACAGGGGCTACTAGTGCTCAGTACTTC. Protein: CASSLVGTGATSAQYF.

This chain joins TRBV25-1 and TRBJ1-4, with 7 positions matching TRBD1. V gave up 6 bases and J gave up 8 bases; unmatched junction bases: 12. CDR1 and CDR2 (germline): MGHDK, SYGVNS. There are 15 residues in the CDR3. The CDR3 reads CASSNPTGYGEKLFF. CDR3 DNA sequence: TGTGCCAGCAGCAACCCGACAGGGTACGGGGAAAAACTGTTTTTT.

The chain combines TRBV2 with TRBJ2-7; 11 nucleotides agree with TRBD2. The germline V gene has CDR1 SNHLY and CDR2 FYNNEI. V was pared by 0 bases and J by 5 bases, with 6 bases of the junction left unmatched. The CDR3 consists of 16 residues. The CDR3 DNA follows: TGTGCCAGCAGTGAAGCTAGCGGGAGGGTAGGGAACGAGCAGTACTTC. Its translation: CASSEASGRVGNEQYF.

The chain recombines TRBV18 with TRBJ1-5; 7 bases fit TRBD1. V was clipped by 3 bases and J by 3 bases; unmatched bases: 5. This CDR3 is 15 amino acids long. Germline V gene data show CDR1 as KGHSH and CDR2 as LQKENI. The DNA for the CDR3 is TGTGCCAGCTCACCCGGGACAGAGATCAATCAGCCCCAGCATTTT. Amino acids: CASSPGTEINQPQHF.

The chain is built from TRBV7-6 and TRBJ2-1; 13 bases line up with TRBD2. V lost 5 bases and J lost 4; bases outside the gene matches: 5. Germline CDR1 SGHVS, CDR2 FNYEAQ. This CDR3 contains 16 residues. Written as DNA, the CDR3 is TGTGCCAGCAGCAGGACTAGCGGGAGTGGGTACAATGAGCAGTTCTTC. Translated: CASSRTSGSGYNEQFF.

The chain combines TRBV5-1 with TRBJ2-1; 11 bases line up with TRBD2. The CDR3 sequence is 15 residues long. After removal of 2 bases from V and 12 bases from J, the junction contained 10 bases not matched to a gene. Germline assignment: CDR1 SGHRS and CDR2 YFSETQ. The CDR3 spells CASSFSGRARDMQFF. CDR3 nucleotides: TGCGCCAGCAGCTTTAGCGGGAGGGCTCGGGACATGCAGTTCTTC.

This sequence joins TRBV16 and TRBJ2-4; the D gene is possibly TRBD2 (6 bases). This CDR3 region has 15 residues. The V end was cut by 2 bases, the J end by 7 bases, with 15 bases between. Germline assignment: CDR1 KGHSY and CDR2 FQNENV. The CDR3 reads CASSQSAGMFNIQYF. As DNA, the CDR3 is TGTGCCAGCAGCCAAAGCGCGGGAATGTTTAACATTCAGTACTTC.